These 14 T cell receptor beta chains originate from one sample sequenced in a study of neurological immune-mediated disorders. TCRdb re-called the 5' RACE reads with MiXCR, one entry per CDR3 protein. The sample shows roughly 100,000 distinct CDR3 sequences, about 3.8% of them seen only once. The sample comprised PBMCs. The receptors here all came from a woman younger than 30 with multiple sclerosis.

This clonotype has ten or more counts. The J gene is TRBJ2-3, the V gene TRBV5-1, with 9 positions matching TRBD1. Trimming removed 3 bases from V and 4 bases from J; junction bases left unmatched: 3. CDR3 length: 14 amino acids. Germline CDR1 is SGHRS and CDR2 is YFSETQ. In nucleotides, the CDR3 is TGCGCCAGCAGCTATGGGACAGGGTCAGATACGCAGTATTTT. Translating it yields CASSYGTGSDTQYF.

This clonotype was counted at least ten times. CDR3 sequence reads: CAISDRGGDTDTQYF. For the CDR3, the DNA is TGTGCCATCAGTGACCGTGGAGGGGACACAGATACGCAGTATTTT. The J gene is TRBJ2-3, the V gene TRBV10-3; perhaps TRBD2 as D (6 bases). This CDR3 region has 15 residues. The germline V gene has CDR1 ENHRY and CDR2 SYGVKD. The V gene lost 3 bases and the J gene lost 2 bases, with 12 bases spanning the gap.

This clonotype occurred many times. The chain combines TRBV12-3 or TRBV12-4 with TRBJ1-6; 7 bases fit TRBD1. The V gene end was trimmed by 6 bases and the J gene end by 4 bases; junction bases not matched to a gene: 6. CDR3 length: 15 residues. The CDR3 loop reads CASSQDRSYNSPLHF. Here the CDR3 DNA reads TGTGCCAGCAGCCAGGACAGGTCTTATAATTCACCCCTCCACTTT.

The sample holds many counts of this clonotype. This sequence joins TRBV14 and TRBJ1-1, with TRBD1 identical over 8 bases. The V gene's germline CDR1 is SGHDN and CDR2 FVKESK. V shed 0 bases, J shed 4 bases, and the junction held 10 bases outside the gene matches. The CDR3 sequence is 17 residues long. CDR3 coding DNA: TGTGCCAGCAGCCAAGAGGCAGGGGGCAATGAGGGCACTGAAGCTTTCTTT. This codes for CASSQEAGGNEGTEAFF.

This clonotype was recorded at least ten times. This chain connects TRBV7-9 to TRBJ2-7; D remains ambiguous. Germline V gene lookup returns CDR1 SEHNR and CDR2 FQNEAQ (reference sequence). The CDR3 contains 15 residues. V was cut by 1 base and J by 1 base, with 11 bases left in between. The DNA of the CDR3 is TGTGCCAGCAGCTTAGGGTCTACTTCATCCTACGAGCAGTACTTC. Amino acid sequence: CASSLGSTSSYEQYF.

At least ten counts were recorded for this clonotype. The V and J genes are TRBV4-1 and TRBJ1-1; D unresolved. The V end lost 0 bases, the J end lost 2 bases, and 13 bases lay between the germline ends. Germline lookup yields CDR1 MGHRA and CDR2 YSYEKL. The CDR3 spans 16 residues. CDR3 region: CASSQEGTNLNTEAFF. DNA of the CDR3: TGCGCCAGCAGCCAAGAAGGTACGAACCTAAACACTGAAGCTTTCTTT.

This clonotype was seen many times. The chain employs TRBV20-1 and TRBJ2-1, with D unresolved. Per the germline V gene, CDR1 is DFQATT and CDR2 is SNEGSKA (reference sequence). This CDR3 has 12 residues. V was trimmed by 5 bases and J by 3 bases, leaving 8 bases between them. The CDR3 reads CSAQDLYNEQFF. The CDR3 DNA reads TGCAGTGCTCAGGACCTCTACAATGAGCAGTTCTTC.

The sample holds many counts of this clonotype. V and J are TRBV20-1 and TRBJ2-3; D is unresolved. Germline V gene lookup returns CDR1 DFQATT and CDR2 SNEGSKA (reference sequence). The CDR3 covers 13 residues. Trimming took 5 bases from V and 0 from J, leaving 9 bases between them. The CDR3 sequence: CSASGSSTDTQYF. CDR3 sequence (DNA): TGCAGTGCTTCAGGATCAAGCACAGATACGCAGTATTTT.

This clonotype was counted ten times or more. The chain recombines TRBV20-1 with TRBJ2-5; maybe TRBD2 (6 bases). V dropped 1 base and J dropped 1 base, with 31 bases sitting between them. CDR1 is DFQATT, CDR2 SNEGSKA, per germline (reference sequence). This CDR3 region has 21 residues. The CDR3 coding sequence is TGCAGTGCTAGAGGGGCCCTAGATGACAAGAGGGGACGGGGGATCCAAGAGACCCAGTACTTC. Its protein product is CSARGALDDKRGRGIQETQYF.

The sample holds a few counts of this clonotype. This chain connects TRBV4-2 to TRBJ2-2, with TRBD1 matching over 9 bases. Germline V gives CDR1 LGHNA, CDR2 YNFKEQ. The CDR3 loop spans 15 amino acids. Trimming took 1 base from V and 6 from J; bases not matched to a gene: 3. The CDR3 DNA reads TGTGCCAGCAGCCAAGGACAGGGGGACGCCGGGGAGCTGTTTTTT. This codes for CASSQGQGDAGELFF.

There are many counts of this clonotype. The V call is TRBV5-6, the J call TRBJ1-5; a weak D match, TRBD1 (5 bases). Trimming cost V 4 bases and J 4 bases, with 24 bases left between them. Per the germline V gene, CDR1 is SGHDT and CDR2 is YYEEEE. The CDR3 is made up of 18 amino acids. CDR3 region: CASSRQISGEGWNQPQHF. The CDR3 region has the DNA TGTGCCAGCAGCCGACAGATTTCGGGGGAAGGGTGGAATCAGCCCCAGCATTTT.

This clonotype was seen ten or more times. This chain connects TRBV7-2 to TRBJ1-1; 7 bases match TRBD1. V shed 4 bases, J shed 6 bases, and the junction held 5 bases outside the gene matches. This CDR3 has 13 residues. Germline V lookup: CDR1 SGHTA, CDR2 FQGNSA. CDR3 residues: CASSWVTGSEAFF. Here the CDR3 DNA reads TGTGCCAGCAGCTGGGTGACAGGGTCTGAAGCTTTCTTT.

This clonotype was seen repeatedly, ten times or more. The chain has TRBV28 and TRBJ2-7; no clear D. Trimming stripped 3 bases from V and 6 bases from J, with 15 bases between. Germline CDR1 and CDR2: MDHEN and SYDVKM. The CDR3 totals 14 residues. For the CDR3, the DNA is TGTGCCAGCAGTTTGTACGGGCAGTCCCCCGAGCAGTACTTC. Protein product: CASSLYGQSPEQYF. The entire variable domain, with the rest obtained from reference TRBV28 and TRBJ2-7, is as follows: DVKVTQSSRYLVKRTGEKVFLECVQDMDHENMFWYRQDPGLGLRLIYFSYDVKMKEKGDIPEGYSVSREKKERFSLILESASTNQTSMYLCASSLYGQSPEQYFGPGTRLTVT.

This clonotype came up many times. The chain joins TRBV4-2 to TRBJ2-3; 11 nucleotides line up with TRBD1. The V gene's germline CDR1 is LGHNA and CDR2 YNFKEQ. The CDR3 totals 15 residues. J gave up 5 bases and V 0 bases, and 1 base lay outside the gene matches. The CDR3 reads CASSQEGQGGDTQYF. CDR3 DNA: TGTGCCAGCAGCCAAGAGGGACAGGGGGGAGATACGCAGTATTTT.